A selection of T cell receptor beta chains follows, all from one sample in a study of PD-1 blockade in classical Hodgkin lymphoma. The method was immunoSEQ multiplex PCR; TCRdb's version includes in-frame clones alone and lacks a portion of them. The sample contains over 9,000 clones, approximately 81% of which appear only once. Here the sequenced sample was CD8+ T cells from blood, taken at baseline. These receptors were taken from a human donor with classical Hodgkin lymphoma. Each CDR3 is given with its conserved first and last residue. A D gene is named only where the DNA matches it firmly. Size is stated for part of the rows, as once, few or many counts, or as a class when the clone is expanded.

cdr3_aa cdr3_nt v_call clone_size d_call j_call
CASSLEDRADTQYF TGTGCCAGCAGCTTAGAGGATAGGGCCGATACGCAGTATTTT TRBV7-9 - - TRBJ2-3
CASSYSGQGGEQYF TGTGCCAGCAGTTACTCGGGACAGGGAGGCGAGCAGTACTTC TRBV6-5 - TRBD1 TRBJ2-7
CATSPDQGANDYGYTF TGTGCCACCAGCCCAGATCAGGGCGCCAATGACTATGGCTACACCTTC TRBV15 - - TRBJ1-2
CASGLAASYEQYF TGTGCCAGCGGACTAGCGGCCTCCTACGAGCAGTACTTC TRBV7-2 - TRBD2 TRBJ2-7
CAWRSRNSPLHF TGTGCCTGGAGGAGCAGAAATTCACCCCTCCACTTT TRBV30 - - TRBJ1-6
CASIRTSTGELFF TGTGCCAGCATTCGGACCTCGACCGGGGAGCTGTTTTTT TRBV2 - - TRBJ2-2
CASSQGLAGLSYNEQFF TGCGCCAGCAGCCAAGGGCTAGCGGGACTCTCCTACAATGAGCAGTTCTTC TRBV4-3 - TRBD2 TRBJ2-1
CASSLRRKPEAFF TGTGCCAGCAGCTTGCGGAGAAAGCCTGAAGCTTTCTTT TRBV5-6 - - TRBJ1-1
CASSQGVAVMLDTGELFF TGCGCCAGCAGCCAAGGAGTGGCTGTGATGCTGGACACCGGGGAGCTGTTTTTT TRBV4-3 - - TRBJ2-2
CASSFGLAEHNEQFF TGTGCCAGTAGTTTCGGACTAGCGGAACACAATGAGCAGTTCTTC TRBV19 - TRBD2 TRBJ2-1
CASSQEQSTGGSKETQYF TGTGCCAGCAGCCAAGAACAAAGCACAGGGGGTTCGAAAGAGACCCAGTACTTC TRBV4-2 - TRBD1 TRBJ2-5
CASSQVQDNPFYEQYF TGCGCCAGCAGCCAAGTACAGGACAACCCTTTCTACGAGCAGTACTTC TRBV4-1 few - TRBJ2-7
CASSIDRSGRNTEAFF TGTGCCAGTAGTATAGATCGTTCAGGGAGAAACACTGAAGCTTTCTTT TRBV19 few - TRBJ1-1
CASSSTDTQYF TGTGCCAGCAGTTCCACAGATACGCAGTATTTT TRBV27 - - TRBJ2-3
CASSSSDYQPQHF TGTGCCAGCAGCTCCTCAGATTATCAGCCCCAGCATTTT TRBV7-2 - - TRBJ1-5
CASSSAWTGITDTQYF TGTGCCAGCAGTTCCGCCTGGACAGGGATCACAGATACGCAGTATTTT TRBV2 - TRBD1 TRBJ2-3
CASSLGDRRNTIYF TGTGCCAGCAGCTTAGGGGACAGGAGAAACACCATATATTTT TRBV11-2 - TRBD1 TRBJ1-3
CASSRGSGQETQYF TGTGCCAGCAGCCGTGGTAGCGGCCAAGAGACCCAGTACTTC TRBV5-6 - - TRBJ2-5
CASSHPGGAGDTQYF TGCGCCAGCAGCCATCCAGGGGGCGCAGGAGATACGCAGTATTTT TRBV4-1 once TRBD1 TRBJ2-3
CASSLTSGLYNEQFF TGTGCCAGCAGCTTAACTAGCGGCCTCTACAATGAGCAGTTCTTC TRBV7-2 - TRBD2 TRBJ2-1
CASSPLPDRDNSPLHF TGTGCCAGCAGCCCCCTCCCTGACAGGGACAATTCACCCCTCCACTTT TRBV7-6 once TRBD1 TRBJ1-6